The 5 T cell receptor beta chains below all came from one sample that was sequenced in a study of T cell repertoires in cytomegalovirus infection. TCRdb reprocessed the reads with MiXCR, giving one entry per CDR3 protein. The table includes 640,000 or so distinct CDR3 sequences, about 33% detected once. Their cognate antigens are unknown. The sample was cultured PBMCs, taken from culture after CMV antigen stimulation. The receptors were sampled from a human donor in good health (CMV status not recorded). Some clones in this sample may be carry-over from other donors' samples.

This clonotype has a handful of counts. This chain connects TRBV27 to TRBJ1-1; tentatively, D is TRBD1 (5 bases). The CDR3 runs to 15 residues. V was pared by 1 base and J by 4 bases, with 13 bases between. The germline CDR1 and CDR2 sequences are MNHEY and SMNVEV (reference sequence). CDR3 nucleotide sequence: TGTGCCAGCAGTTTATGGGCAGGGAAGGCCACTGAAGCTTTCTTT. Protein: CASSLWAGKATEAFF.

V usage is TRBV7-9 and J usage is TRBJ2-5; the D gene is possibly TRBD2 (6 bases). CDR1 and CDR2 (germline): SEHNR, FQNEAQ (reference sequence). The CDR3 runs to 14 residues. The V end was cut by 5 bases, the J end by 5 bases, with 15 bases between. The CDR3 sequence: CASSGGTDGETQYF. The CDR3 DNA is TGTGCCAGCAGCGGCGGGACGGATGGGGAGACCCAGTACTTC.

The rearrangement links TRBV7-2 to TRBJ2-1, with 8 bases fitting TRBD2. The CDR3 consists of 16 residues. The germline V gene encodes CDR1 SGHTA and CDR2 FQGNSA. J lost 0 bases, V lost 2 bases, and 3 bases had no gene match. CDR3 DNA sequence: TGTGCCAGCAGCTTAACTAGCGGCACCTCCTACAATGAGCAGTTCTTC. Translated: CASSLTSGTSYNEQFF.

This rearrangement joins TRBV10-3 to TRBJ1-2; no clear D. Deletions cut 0 bases from V and 14 bases from J, with 19 bases between. This CDR3 is built from 14 residues. Germline V gene lookup returns CDR1 ENHRY and CDR2 SYGVKD. CDR3 bases: TGTGCCATCAGTGAGTCGGTACGACTACCCTTCAGAACCTTC. Translated: CAISESVRLPFRTF.

The chain couples TRBV19 to TRBJ1-5; D perhaps matches TRBD1 (5 bases). The CDR3 is made up of 14 amino acids. Germline-derived CDR1 and CDR2 are LNHDA and SQIVND (reference sequence). Trimming removed 5 bases at V and 7 bases at J, with 15 bases between. CDR3 bases: TGTGCCAGTAGTTCCCGACAGACGGGGCAGCCCCAGCATTTT. As protein: CASSSRQTGQPQHF.